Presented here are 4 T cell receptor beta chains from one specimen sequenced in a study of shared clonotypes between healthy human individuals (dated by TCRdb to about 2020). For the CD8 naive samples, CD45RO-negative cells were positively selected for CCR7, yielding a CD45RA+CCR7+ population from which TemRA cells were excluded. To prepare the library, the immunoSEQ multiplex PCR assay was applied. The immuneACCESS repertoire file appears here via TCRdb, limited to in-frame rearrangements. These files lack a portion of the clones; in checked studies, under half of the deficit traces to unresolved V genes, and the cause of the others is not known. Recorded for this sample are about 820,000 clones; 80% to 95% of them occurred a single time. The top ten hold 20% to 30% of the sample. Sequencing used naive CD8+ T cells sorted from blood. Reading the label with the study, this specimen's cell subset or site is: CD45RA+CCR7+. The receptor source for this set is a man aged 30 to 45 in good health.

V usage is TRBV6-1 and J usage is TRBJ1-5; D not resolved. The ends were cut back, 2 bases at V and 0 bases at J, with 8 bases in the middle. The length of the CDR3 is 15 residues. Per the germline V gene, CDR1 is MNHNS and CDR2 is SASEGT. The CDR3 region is CASSEWGYSNQPQHF. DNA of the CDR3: TGTGCCAGCAGTGAATGGGGATATAGCAATCAGCCCCAGCATTTT.

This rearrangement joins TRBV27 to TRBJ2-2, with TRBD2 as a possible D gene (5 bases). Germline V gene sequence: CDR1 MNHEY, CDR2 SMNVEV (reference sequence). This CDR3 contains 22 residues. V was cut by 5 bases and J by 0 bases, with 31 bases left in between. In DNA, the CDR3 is TGTGCCAGCAGTCTAGCTTGGACTCCCGGACGGAGCGGAGAAGCGAACACCGGGGAGCTGTTTTTT. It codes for CASSLAWTPGRSGEANTGELFF.

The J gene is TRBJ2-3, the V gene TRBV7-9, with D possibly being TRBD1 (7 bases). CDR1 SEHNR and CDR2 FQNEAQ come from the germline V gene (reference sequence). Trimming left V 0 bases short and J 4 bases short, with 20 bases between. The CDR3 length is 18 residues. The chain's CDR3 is CASSLASRGTLLADTQYF. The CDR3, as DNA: TGTGCCAGCAGCTTAGCGTCCAGGGGGACTCTCTTAGCAGATACGCAGTATTTT.

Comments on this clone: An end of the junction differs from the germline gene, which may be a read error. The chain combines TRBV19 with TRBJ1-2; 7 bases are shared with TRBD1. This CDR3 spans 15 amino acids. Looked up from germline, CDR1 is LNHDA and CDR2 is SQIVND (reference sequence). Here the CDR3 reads CASSGRQGRPHPGYF. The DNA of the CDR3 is TGTGCCAGTAGTGGTCGACAGGGCCGACCACATCCCGGGTACTTC.